This T cell receptor (beta chain) originates from a study of T cells in Graves' hyperthyroidism and ophthalmopathy (dated by TCRdb to the late 2010s). Describing the broader study: Peripheral blood was collected at initial diagnosis, before any treatment. Once sampling was done, hyperthyroidism patients were given methimazole at a starting dose of 30 mg daily, whereas ophthalmopathy patients were given high-dose intravenous methylprednisolone. Whether ophthalmopathy could be predicted prospectively was tested in an independent validation cohort made up of 18 hyperthyroidism patients plus 17 patients who later progressed to ophthalmopathy. To identify distinguishing TCR V-J signatures, a discovery cohort of some 99 patients was used, comprising 40 to 45 with Graves' ophthalmopathy and around 60 with stable Graves' hyperthyroidism. The 100 discovery patients were randomly split 7:3 into training and test sets. TCR Vbeta CDR3 sequencing of approximately 140 peripheral blood samples (43 ophthalmopathy, 75 hyperthyroidism and around 17 progressor patients) is reported in the paper. Thyroid tissue and blood T-cell repertoires from about six Graves' hyperthyroidism patients were also compared in the study. What the authors observed across the whole study: Most expanded thyroid clonotypes (frequency above 0.001) were also detected in blood, suggesting blood repertoires may reflect thyroid immune responses. Ophthalmopathy was separated from stable hyperthyroidism by a 13 V-J signature model, with approximately 85% sensitivity and 81% to 82% specificity obtained in cross-validation and 80%/75% obtained in testing. In validation, the model predicted progression to ophthalmopathy a median of roughly 6.2 months before onset, with approximately 68% sensitivity and about 75% specificity. Sample size was not statistically predetermined, and investigators were not blinded to group allocation.

Stable Graves' hyperthyroidism was defined as no progression to ophthalmopathy during 18 months of follow-up. Hyperthyroidism patients were aged 18 to 65 years and newly diagnosed, with disease duration of less than 2 months. The study excluded patients with uncontrolled infections, other autoimmune diseases, pregnancy or lactation. Diagnoses were established on the basis of clinical symptoms, serum thyroxine and TRAb, thyroid ultrasound, and orbital computed tomography. PBMCs were separated from roughly 9.3 ml of fresh peripheral blood using Ficoll-Paque density gradient centrifugation. Trizol reagent was used to extract total RNA, and RNA quality was then checked on an Agilent 2100 Bioanalyzer. The CDR3 spans 15 residues, from the cysteine through the phenylalanine. CDR3 DNA is the only sequence kept; it has 45 bases, read in frame from the first base. At the junction V is shortened by 0 bases and J by 7 bases; bases outside the gene matches: 5. According to the germline V gene (reference sequence), CDR1 reads SGHNT and CDR2 reads YYREEE.

TCR beta CDR3 regions were amplified from RNA transcripts. The TCR CDR3 was subjected to a first round of RT-PCR using the HTBI primer set and the Qiagen OneStep RT-PCR kit. Libraries were constructed in a second round of multiplex PCR, after which size selection and purification were carried out. The libraries were sequenced on an Illumina HiSeq2000 using paired-end 100 bp reads. The authors processed their data as follows. Raw data were processed with SOAPnuke, discarding reads with adapters, uncalled bases, mean Phred below 15, or no exact constant-primer or identifier match. COPE v1.2.5 was used to merge the high-quality paired reads, and each unique nucleotide sequence was defined as a clonotype. MiTCR v1.1 was used to align the clonotypes against IMGT TRBV, TRBD and TRBJ reference segments. The analysis included only V-J combinations with a frequency above 0.0001, which together covered roughly 99% of the repertoires. A TCS score was defined as the ratio between F50 (clonal expansion) and ExV (chaos), using BLOSUM62-based TCRdist between CDR3 peptides within each V-J. Welch's t-statistics and random forest reduced several hundred V-J features to 13, which were used in a naive Bayes classifier (R e1071). Using fastp trimming at Q25 and MiXCR clonotype assembly, TCRdb reanalyzed the public sequencing data and kept in-frame beta chains. Rows are unified per CDR3 protein, each entry keeping the most common DNA and genes. The V and J calls here are based on TCRdb, not the publication. Here the sample has some 400,000 distinct CDR3 sequences; over 11% occur a single time. Together, the top ten hold around 10% of the sample.

This clonotype was recorded many times. Its antigen specificity is not known. No much larger clone is present one base from it, and per-base qualities are unavailable. Sequenced input: blood. This TCR derives from a woman aged 60 to 75 with Graves' hyperthyroidism. The V gene is TRBV5-4 and the J gene is TRBJ2-7, and TRBD2 matches 12 of the central bases. The DNA sequence is as follows: TGTGCCAGCAGCTTGGCTAGCGGGAGGGCGGGGGAGCAGTACTTC. The encoded protein is CASSLASGRAGEQYF.